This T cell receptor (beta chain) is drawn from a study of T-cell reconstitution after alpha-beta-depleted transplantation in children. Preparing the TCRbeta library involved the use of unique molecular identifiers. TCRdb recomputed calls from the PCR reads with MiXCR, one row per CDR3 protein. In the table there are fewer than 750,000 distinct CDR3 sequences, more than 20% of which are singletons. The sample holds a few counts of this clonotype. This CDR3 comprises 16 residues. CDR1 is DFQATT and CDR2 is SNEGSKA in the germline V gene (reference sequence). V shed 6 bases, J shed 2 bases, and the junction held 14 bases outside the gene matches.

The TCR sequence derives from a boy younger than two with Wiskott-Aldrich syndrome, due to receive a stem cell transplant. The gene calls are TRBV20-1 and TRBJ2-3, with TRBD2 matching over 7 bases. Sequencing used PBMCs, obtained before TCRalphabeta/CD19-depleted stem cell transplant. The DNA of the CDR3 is TGCAGTGCCCGGCCAGGGCTAGCGGAGTACACAGATACGCAGTATTTT. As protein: CSARPGLAEYTDTQYF.